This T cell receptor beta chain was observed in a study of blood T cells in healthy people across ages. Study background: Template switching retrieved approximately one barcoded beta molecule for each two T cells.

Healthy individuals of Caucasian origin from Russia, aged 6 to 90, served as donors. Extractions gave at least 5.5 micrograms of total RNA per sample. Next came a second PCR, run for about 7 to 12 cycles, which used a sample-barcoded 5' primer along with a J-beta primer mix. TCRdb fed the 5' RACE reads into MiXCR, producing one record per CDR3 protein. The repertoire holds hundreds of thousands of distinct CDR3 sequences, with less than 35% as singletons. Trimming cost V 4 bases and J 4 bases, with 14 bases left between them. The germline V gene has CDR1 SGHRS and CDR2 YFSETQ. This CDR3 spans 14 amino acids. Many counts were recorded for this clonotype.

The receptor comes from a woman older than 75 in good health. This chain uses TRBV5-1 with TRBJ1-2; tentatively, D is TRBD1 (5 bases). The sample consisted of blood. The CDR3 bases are TGCGCCAGCAGCCCGCGGGGCACTAGCTATGGCTACACCTTC. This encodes CASSPRGTSYGYTF. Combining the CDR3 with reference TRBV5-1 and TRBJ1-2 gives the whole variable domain KAGVTQTPRYLIKTRGQQVTLSCSPISGHRSVSWYQQTPGQGLQFLFEYFSETQRNKGNFPGRFSGRQFSNSRSEMNVSTLELGDSALYLCASSPRGTSYGYTFGSGTRLTVV.